The 14 T cell receptor beta chains listed next were all sequenced from one sample in a study of regulatory T cells in long-lasting Graves disease. As to time point: newly diagnosed GD, antithyroid drugs for less than 3 months. Scientists built the TCR library using RNA that was extracted from PBMCs. Construction of TCR beta libraries relied on iRepertoire HTBI primers and on Arm-PCR targeting CDR3 regions. TCRdb reanalysed the multiplex PCR reads using MiXCR and keeps one entry per CDR3 protein. The table records over 500,000 distinct CDR3 sequences, 16% of them present only once. This same sample was also taken into another study, of T cells in Graves' hyperthyroidism and ophthalmopathy.

The material sequenced was peripheral blood mononuclear cells (PBMCs), taken at new diagnosis, from a patient treated with antithyroid drugs. The receptors shown here come from a woman aged 30 to 39 with Graves disease.

This clonotype was observed many times. This chain links TRBV12-3 or TRBV12-4 with TRBJ1-2; D is uncertain. The V end was cut by 3 bases, the J end by 7 bases, with 9 bases between. CDR3 length equals 12 residues. Here the CDR3 reads CASSFTVPGYTF. The CDR3 DNA sequence: TGTGCCAGCAGTTTTACCGTTCCTGGCTACACCTTC.

The chain links TRBV20-1 to TRBJ2-3; D unresolved. V lost 6 bases and J 0 bases, leaving 10 bases between the germline ends. Germline assignment: CDR1 DFQATT and CDR2 SNEGSKA (reference sequence). There are 13 residues in the CDR3. The CDR3 is CSAIYKSTDTQYF. The CDR3 bases are TGCAGTGCCATCTACAAGAGCACAGATACGCAGTATTTT.

This clonotype was observed many times. The chain has TRBV6-1 and TRBJ1-5, with TRBD1 matching 9 bases. The CDR3 runs to 16 residues. J gave up 4 bases and V 7 bases, and 11 bases lay outside the gene matches. Germline lookup yields CDR1 MNHNS and CDR2 SASEGT. The CDR3 bases are TGTGCCAGCACCGCTGCGGACAGGGGACGTAATCAGCCCCAGCATTTT. This codes for CASTAADRGRNQPQHF.

The V gene is TRBV6-1, the J gene TRBJ1-2, with D possibly being TRBD1 (6 bases). The CDR3 length is 15 residues. V was clipped by 5 bases and J by 0 bases, with 13 bases between them. Per germline, CDR1 MNHNS and CDR2 SASEGT. CDR3 sequence (DNA): TGTGCCAGCAGTCCCCGGGGACAAACTAACTATGGCTACACCTTC. As protein: CASSPRGQTNYGYTF.

J is TRBJ2-7 and V is TRBV6-2 or TRBV6-3; D is unclear. Germline CDR1 and CDR2: MNHEY and SVGEGT. V dropped 5 bases and J dropped 4 bases, with 12 bases sitting between them. The CDR3 runs to 13 residues. The CDR3 DNA reads as TGTGCCAGCAGTGAACATCTAGGGTACGAGCAGTACTTC. Amino acids: CASSEHLGYEQYF.

This clonotype was seen at least ten times. The chain is built from TRBV28 and TRBJ2-4; 7 positions agree with TRBD2. Germline CDR1 is MDHEN and CDR2 is SYDVKM. The length of the CDR3 is 16 residues. V was clipped by 4 bases and J by 1 base; unmatched bases: 7. CDR3 protein: CASSSGLDLAKNIQYF. CDR3 bases: TGTGCCAGCAGTTCCGGACTAGATCTGGCCAAAAACATTCAGTACTTC.

V and J are TRBV5-1 and TRBJ2-7; 9 positions match TRBD1. The CDR3 spans 15 residues. J gave up 6 bases and V 0 bases, and 7 bases lay outside the gene matches. Germline V CDR1 and CDR2: SGHRS, YFSETQ. The CDR3 loop is CASSLAPGQGREQYF. In DNA form, the CDR3 reads TGCGCCAGCAGCTTGGCCCCGGGACAGGGTCGCGAGCAGTACTTC.

This clonotype was seen ten or more times. The chain is built from TRBV27 and TRBJ2-7, with D maybe TRBD1 (6 bases). Germline V CDR1 and CDR2: MNHEY, SMNVEV (reference sequence). CDR3 length equals 13 residues. Trimming took 5 bases from V and 2 from J, leaving 10 bases between them. The CDR3 DNA sequence: TGTGCCAGCAGTGGGACACGAACCTACGAGCAGTACTTC. Protein product: CASSGTRTYEQYF.

This clonotype was picked up a small number of times. This chain links TRBV30 with TRBJ1-5; D gene unclear. Germline V gene data show CDR1 as GTSNPN and CDR2 as SVGIG (reference sequence). The CDR3 consists of 19 residues. The V end was cut by 2 bases, the J end by 0 bases, with 23 bases between. The CDR3 protein is CAWSSTPGEGLDSNQPQHF. The DNA for the CDR3 is TGTGCCTGGAGTTCAACCCCCGGGGAGGGTCTGGATAGCAATCAGCCCCAGCATTTT.

This clonotype was recorded at least ten times. The rearrangement uses TRBV28 and TRBJ1-2; 8 bases are shared with TRBD1. The ends lost 6 bases at V and 7 bases at J; junction bases unmatched: 7. This CDR3 region has 13 residues. The germline V gene encodes CDR1 MDHEN and CDR2 SYDVKM. The CDR3 coding sequence is TGTGCCAGCAGCGAGAACAGGGGGTTTGGCTACACCTTC. The encoded protein is CASSENRGFGYTF.

This clonotype was seen more than once but under ten times. V gene TRBV6-1 combines with J gene TRBJ1-2, with D unclear. Trimming removed 6 bases from V and 5 bases from J, with 7 bases in between. Germline assignment: CDR1 MNHNS and CDR2 SASEGT. The CDR3 spans 11 residues. CDR3 loop: CASRRYYGYTF. For the CDR3, the DNA is TGTGCCAGCAGAAGATATTATGGCTACACCTTC.

This clonotype has just a few counts. This sequence joins TRBV29-1 and TRBJ2-7; maybe TRBD1 (5 bases). The V end was cut by 2 bases, the J end by 7 bases, with 18 bases between. This CDR3 is built from 14 residues. CDR1 and CDR2 from the germline V gene are SQVTM and ANQGSEA. The CDR3 DNA follows: TGCAGCGTTGAACGGGTGGGGCTGATAAAAGAGCAGTACTTC. Protein sequence: CSVERVGLIKEQYF.

This clonotype came up many times. CDR3 sequence (DNA): TGCAGCGTTGTGACAGGGATCCACGAGCAGTACTTC. It translates to CSVVTGIHEQYF. The genes are TRBV29-1 and TRBJ2-7, with 7 nucleotides matching TRBD1. The V gene end was trimmed by 4 bases and the J gene end by 5 bases; junction bases not matched to a gene: 5. The CDR3 extends over 12 amino acids. The germline gives CDR1 SQVTM, CDR2 ANQGSEA.

This clonotype was observed many times. V and J are TRBV28 and TRBJ2-3, with 10 bases aligning to TRBD2. The CDR3 is 15 amino acids. The germline gives CDR1 MDHEN, CDR2 SYDVKM. The trim removed 4 bases at V and 5 bases at J, leaving 6 bases unmatched. The CDR3 region has the DNA TGTGCCAGCAGTTCAGCGGGAGGGCCCGGAGATACGCAGTATTTT. Its protein product is CASSSAGGPGDTQYF.